Sequencing of this T cell receptor beta chain was carried out in a study of blood T cell repertoires in COVID-19. Overall study context: T cells, B-cell-depleted T cells, or PBMCs supplied cDNA or gDNA.

This CDR3 spans 15 amino acids. CDR1 and CDR2 (germline): SGDLS, YYNGEE. V was shortened by 5 bases and J by 3 bases, with 18 bases between the two germline ends. Generated by immunoSEQ multiplex PCR, the TCRdb table keeps only in-frame clones and is missing some. The sample holds 250,000 to 350,000 clones, 89% seen once. The specimen sequenced was peripheral blood. The source of this sequence is a woman between 55 and 75 years old with acute or convalescent COVID-19. The V call is TRBV9, the J call TRBJ2-7; D is possibly TRBD1 (7 bases). CDR3 amino acids: CASSQSAGQYYEQYF. CDR3 coding DNA: TGTGCCAGCAGTCAGAGCGCGGGACAGTACTACGAGCAGTACTTC.